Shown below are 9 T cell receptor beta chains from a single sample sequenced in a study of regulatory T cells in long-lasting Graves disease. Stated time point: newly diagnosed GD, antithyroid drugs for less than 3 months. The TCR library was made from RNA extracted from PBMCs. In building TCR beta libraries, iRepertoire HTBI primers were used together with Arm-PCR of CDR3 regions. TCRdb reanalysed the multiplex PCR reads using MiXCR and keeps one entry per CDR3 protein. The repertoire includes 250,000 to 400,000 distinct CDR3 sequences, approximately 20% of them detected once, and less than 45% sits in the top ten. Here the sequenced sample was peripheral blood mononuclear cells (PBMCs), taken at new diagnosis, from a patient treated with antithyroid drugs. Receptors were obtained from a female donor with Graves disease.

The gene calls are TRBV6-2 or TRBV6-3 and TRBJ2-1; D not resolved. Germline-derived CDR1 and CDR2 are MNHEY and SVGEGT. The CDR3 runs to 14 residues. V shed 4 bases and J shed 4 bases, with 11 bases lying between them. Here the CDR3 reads CASSSPWRYNEQFF. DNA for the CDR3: TGTGCCAGCAGTTCACCGTGGCGGTACAATGAGCAGTTCTTC.

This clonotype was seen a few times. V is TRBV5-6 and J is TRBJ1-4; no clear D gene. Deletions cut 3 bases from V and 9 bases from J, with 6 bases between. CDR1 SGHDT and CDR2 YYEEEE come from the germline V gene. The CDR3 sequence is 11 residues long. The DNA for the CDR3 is TGTGCCAGCAGCTCACAGAAAAAACTGTTTTTT. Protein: CASSSQKKLFF.

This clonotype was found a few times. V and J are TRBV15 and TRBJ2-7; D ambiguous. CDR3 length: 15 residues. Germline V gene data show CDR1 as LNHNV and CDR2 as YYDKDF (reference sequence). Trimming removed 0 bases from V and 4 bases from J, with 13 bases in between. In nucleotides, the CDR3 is TGTGCCACCAGCAGAGATCGTTACGGCCCATACGAGCAGTACTTC. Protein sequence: CATSRDRYGPYEQYF.

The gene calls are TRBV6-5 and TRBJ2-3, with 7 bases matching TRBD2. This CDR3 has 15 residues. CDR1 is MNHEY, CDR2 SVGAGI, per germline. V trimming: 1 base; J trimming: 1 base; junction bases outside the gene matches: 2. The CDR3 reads CASSYFSGGTDTQYF. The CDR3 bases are TGTGCCAGCAGTTACTTCAGCGGGGGCACAGATACGCAGTATTTT.

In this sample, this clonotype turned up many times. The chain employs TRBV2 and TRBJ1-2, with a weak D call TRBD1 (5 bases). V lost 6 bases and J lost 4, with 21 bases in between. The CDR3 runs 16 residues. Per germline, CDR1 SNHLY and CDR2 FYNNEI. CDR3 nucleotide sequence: TGTGCCAGCAGGGACAACAAAGGGATAGGCCGCTATGGCTACACCTTC. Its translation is CASRDNKGIGRYGYTF.

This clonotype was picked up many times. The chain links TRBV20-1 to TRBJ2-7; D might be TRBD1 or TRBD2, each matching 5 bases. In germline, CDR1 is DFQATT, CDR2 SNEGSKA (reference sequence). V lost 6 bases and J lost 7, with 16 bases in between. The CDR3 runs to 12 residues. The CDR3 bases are TGCAGTGCCATATTGGGGGTTGAAGAGCAGTACTTC. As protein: CSAILGVEEQYF.

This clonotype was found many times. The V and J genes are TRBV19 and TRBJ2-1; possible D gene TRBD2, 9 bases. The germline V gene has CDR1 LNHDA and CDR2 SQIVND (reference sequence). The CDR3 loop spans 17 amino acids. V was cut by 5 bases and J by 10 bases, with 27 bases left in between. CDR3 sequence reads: CASSGRQGTAAGGEQFF. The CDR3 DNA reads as TGTGCCAGTAGTGGAAGACAGGGGACCGCAGCGGGGGGCGAGCAGTTCTTC.

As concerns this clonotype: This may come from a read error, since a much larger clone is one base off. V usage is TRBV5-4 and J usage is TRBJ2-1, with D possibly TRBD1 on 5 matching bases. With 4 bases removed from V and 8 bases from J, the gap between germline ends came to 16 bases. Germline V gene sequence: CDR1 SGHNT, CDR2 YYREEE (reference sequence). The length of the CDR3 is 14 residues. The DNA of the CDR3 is TGTGCCAGCAGCCGATTCGACAGTCAAGATGAGCAGTTCTTC. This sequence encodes CASSRFDSQDEQFF.

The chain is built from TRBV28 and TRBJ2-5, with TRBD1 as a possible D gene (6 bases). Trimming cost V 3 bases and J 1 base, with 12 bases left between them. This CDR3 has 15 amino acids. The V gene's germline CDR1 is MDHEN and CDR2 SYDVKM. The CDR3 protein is CASSFLLRGQETQYF. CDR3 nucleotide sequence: TGTGCCAGCAGTTTCCTCCTCAGGGGCCAAGAGACCCAGTACTTC.